This T cell receptor beta chain comes out of a study of blood T cells in healthy people across ages. Across the study: Capturing about one barcoded beta molecule per two T cells was achieved by template switching.

As regards this clonotype: Antigen specificity is unknown.

Study-level points and caveats: It was the long-lived donors that had more naive CD4+ cells and higher diversity than aged donors.

With a J-beta primer mix and a sample-barcoded 5' primer, a second PCR ran about 6 to 11 cycles. Each CDR3 protein is one row after TCRdb ran MiXCR on the 5' RACE reads. The profile shows 1.5 million or so distinct CDR3 sequences, roughly 43% of them singletons. Samples had at least 6 million PBMCs isolated from them. Samples each had at least 6 micrograms of total RNA extracted. The sequenced sample was blood. This clonotype originated in a woman under 30 in good health.

Written as DNA, the CDR3 is TGCGCCAGCAGCCCCTACGTACAGGGGCAGGCCAATGAGCAGTTCTTC. It translates to CASSPYVQGQANEQFF. The rearrangement links TRBV4-3 to TRBJ2-1, with TRBD1 matching over 7 bases. This CDR3 is built from 16 residues. J gave up 6 bases and V 4 bases, and 12 bases lay outside the gene matches. Germline CDR1 and CDR2: LGHNA and YSLEER.